Following are 10 T cell receptor beta chains from one sample sequenced in a study of blood T cell repertoires in COVID-19. Profiled with immunoSEQ multiplex PCR; TCRdb holds only in-frame clones, not every one. Of under 200,000 clones in the sample, approximately 88% were seen once. Sequencing was carried out using peripheral blood. The receptors come from a man aged 18 to 35 with active or convalescent COVID-19.

This clone was picked up a small number of times. The rearrangement joins TRBV15 to TRBJ1-1; D gene uncertain. CDR1 is LNHNV and CDR2 is YYDKDF in the germline V gene (reference sequence). This CDR3 comprises 15 residues. The ends were cut back, 1 base at V and 4 bases at J, with 13 bases in the middle. CDR3 nucleotides: TGTGCCACCAGCAGAGGGAGAGGTACATTCACTGAAGCTTTCTTT. Translated: CATSRGRGTFTEAFF.

The rearrangement links TRBV25-1 to TRBJ1-5; a possible D gene is TRBD1 (6 bases). Trimming shortened V by 7 bases and J by 1 base, and 11 bases separated the two germline ends. The CDR3 is 14 amino acids. CDR1 is MGHDK and CDR2 is SYGVNS in the germline V gene. The CDR3 sequence is CASKKTGSNQPQHF. The CDR3 coding sequence is TGTGCCAGCAAAAAAACAGGGAGCAATCAGCCCCAGCATTTT.

The chain uses TRBV3-1 (or the pseudogene TRBV3-2) and TRBJ2-7; 8 bases are shared with TRBD2. The CDR3 runs 14 residues. Losses at the gene ends were 4 bases for V and 6 bases for J; bases not matched to a gene: 8. The germline gives CDR1 LGHDT, CDR2 YNNKEL (reference sequence). CDR3 in amino acids: CASSREGLASEQYF. For the CDR3, the DNA is TGTGCCAGCAGCCGAGAAGGACTAGCCTCCGAGCAGTACTTC.

CDR3 DNA: TGTGCCTGGAGGGCAGGGGTTGGCGGCTACACCTTC. It translates to CAWRAGVGGYTF. The rearrangement links TRBV30 to TRBJ1-2, with a weak D call TRBD1 (6 bases). CDR1 and CDR2 (germline): GTSNPN, SVGIG (reference sequence). Trimming cost V 3 bases and J 8 bases, with 13 bases left between them. The CDR3 length is 12 residues. The full variable domain, in which reference TRBV30 and TRBJ1-2 provide the parts outside the CDR3, is SQTIHQWPATLVQPVGSPLSLECTVEGTSNPNLYWYRQAAGRGLQLLFYSVGIGQISSEVPQNLSASRPQDRQFILSSKKLLLSDSGFYLCAWRAGVGGYTFGSGTRLTVV.

The gene calls are TRBV5-1 and TRBJ2-2; 12 nucleotides align to TRBD2. CDR1 is SGHRS and CDR2 is YFSETQ in the germline V gene. V lost 3 bases to trimming and J lost 3 bases; unmatched junction nucleotides: 6. This CDR3 contains 17 residues. The CDR3 nucleotides are TGCGCCAGCAGCTCCCCTAGCGGGAGGGCCGACACCGGGGAGCTGTTTTTT. Translation: CASSSPSGRADTGELFF. Drawing the rest from reference TRBV5-1 and TRBJ2-2, the complete variable domain is KAGVTQTPRYLIKTRGQQVTLSCSPISGHRSVSWYQQTPGQGLQFLFEYFSETQRNKGNFPGRFSGRQFSNSRSEMNVSTLELGDSALYLCASSSPSGRADTGELFFGEGSRLTVL.

The chain couples TRBV18 to TRBJ1-1, with D possibly TRBD1 on 5 matching bases. The CDR3 runs to 14 residues. Germline V gene lookup returns CDR1 KGHSH and CDR2 LQKENI. V lost 0 bases to trimming and J lost 2 bases, with 7 bases between them. This chain's CDR3 is CASSPPGRNTEAFF. In DNA, the CDR3 is TGTGCCAGCTCACCACCGGGGCGCAACACTGAAGCTTTCTTT.

V and J are TRBV7-9 and TRBJ2-3; D unresolved. Germline loops: CDR1 SEHNR, CDR2 FQNEAQ (reference sequence). This CDR3 has 15 residues. V dropped 5 bases and J dropped 5 bases, with 17 bases sitting between them. CDR3 sequence (DNA): TGTGCCAGCAGCACCCGAGGTCCTTCGGTAGATACGCAGTATTTT. Translation gives CASSTRGPSVDTQYF.

This chain links TRBV11-1 with TRBJ2-2; 8 nucleotides agree with TRBD1. V was clipped by 2 bases and J by 7 bases; unmatched bases: 3. The CDR3 runs 14 residues. CDR1 and CDR2 from the germline V gene are SGHAT and FQDESV (reference sequence). CDR3 protein: CASSLQGASGELFF. The CDR3 DNA reads TGTGCCAGCAGCTTACAGGGGGCGAGCGGGGAGCTGTTTTTT.

This chain links TRBV19 with TRBJ2-3, with TRBD2 matching 14 bases. With 9 bases clipped from V and 3 bases from J, the junction kept 14 bases outside the gene matches. The CDR3 length is 18 residues. CDR1 LNHDA and CDR2 SQIVND come from the germline V gene (reference sequence). CDR3 protein: CASDPVWTSGRRTDTQYF. The CDR3 nucleotides read TGTGCCAGCGACCCCGTTTGGACTAGCGGGAGGAGAACAGATACGCAGTATTTT. Supplemented by reference TRBV19 and TRBJ2-3, the full variable domain reads DGGITQSPKYLFRKEGQNVTLSCEQNLNHDAMYWYRQDPGQGLRLIYYSQIVNDFQKGDIAEGYSVSREKKESFPLTVTSAQKNPTAFYLCASDPVWTSGRRTDTQYFGPGTRLTVL.

This sequence joins TRBV9 and TRBJ2-3, with 8 positions matching TRBD1. Germline lookup yields CDR1 SGDLS and CDR2 YYNGEE. This CDR3 has 16 amino acids. With V trimmed by 0 bases and J by 2 bases, 5 bases remained unmatched. The CDR3 sequence: CASSVGGTGSTDTQYF. DNA for the CDR3: TGTGCCAGCAGCGTAGGAGGGACAGGTTCCACAGATACGCAGTATTTT.